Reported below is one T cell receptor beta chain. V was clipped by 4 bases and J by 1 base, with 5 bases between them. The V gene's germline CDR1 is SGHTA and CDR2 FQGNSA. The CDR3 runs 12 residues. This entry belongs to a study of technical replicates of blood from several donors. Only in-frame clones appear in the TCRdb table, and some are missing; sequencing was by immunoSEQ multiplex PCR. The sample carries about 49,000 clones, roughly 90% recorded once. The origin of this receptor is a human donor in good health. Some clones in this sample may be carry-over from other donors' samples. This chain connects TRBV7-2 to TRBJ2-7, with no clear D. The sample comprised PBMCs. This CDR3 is CASSSFSYEQYF. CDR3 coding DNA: TGTGCCAGCAGCTCCTTTTCCTACGAGCAGTACTTC.